This TCR beta chain was sequenced for a study of patients and donors after allogeneic stem cell transplantation. In this sample, this clonotype turned up a few times. TCRdb fed the RT-PCR reads into MiXCR, producing one record per CDR3 protein. This sample yields roughly 940,000 distinct CDR3 sequences, of which about 20% are seen a single time; 5% to 6.5% belongs to the top ten. Germline V gene sequence: CDR1 GTSNPN, CDR2 SVGIG (reference sequence). The CDR3 spans 10 residues. V was trimmed by 3 bases and J by 7 bases, leaving 6 bases between them. The sequenced sample was blood, either unsorted or a sorted T cell fraction (not recorded which). This clonotype originated in a human donor who was either an allogeneic HSCT recipient or a stem cell or donor lymphocyte infusion donor (not recorded which). It is not recorded whose cells these are; they may come from a transplant donor. The chain employs TRBV30 and TRBJ1-1; no firm D call. The CDR3 region is CAWRIIEAFF. The CDR3 nucleotides are TGTGCCTGGAGAATCATTGAAGCTTTCTTT.